One T cell receptor beta chain is described in this entry. Its specificity is not known. This sample stems from a study of Ad26.COV2.S vaccination and SARS-CoV-2 variants. For the study at large: The donor was enrolled in the Ad26.COV2.S arm of the COV1001 trial. The study gave Ad26.COV2.S intramuscularly, once or twice 56 days apart. General observations from the study: The study found higher spike-specific TCR breadth in vaccine than placebo recipients.

Noted treatment: around 19 received Ad26.COV2.S at low or high dose, single or two shots; about 5 received placebo; per-sample allocation not given. Specimen acquisition occurred on day 63 following the initial vaccine or placebo injection. Whoever gave the sample was an adult aged 18-55 years in Boston. This CDR3 is built from 15 residues. Deletions cut 3 bases from V and 4 bases from J, with 10 bases between. Germline values: CDR1 SGHVS, CDR2 FNYEAQ. Only in-frame clones appear in the TCRdb table, and some are missing; sequencing was by immunoSEQ multiplex PCR. The data show around 270,000 clones, 87% seen once.

The TCR originated in a person between 18 and 65 years old who received the Ad26.COV2.S COVID-19 vaccine or a placebo. The chain is built from TRBV7-6 and TRBJ2-6, with D unresolved. The sequences come from peripheral blood, collected in a trial of Ad26.COV2.S vaccine versus placebo. CDR3 protein: CASSLFKEGANVLTF. Written as DNA, the CDR3 is TGTGCCAGCAGCTTGTTCAAGGAAGGGGCCAACGTCCTGACTTTC.